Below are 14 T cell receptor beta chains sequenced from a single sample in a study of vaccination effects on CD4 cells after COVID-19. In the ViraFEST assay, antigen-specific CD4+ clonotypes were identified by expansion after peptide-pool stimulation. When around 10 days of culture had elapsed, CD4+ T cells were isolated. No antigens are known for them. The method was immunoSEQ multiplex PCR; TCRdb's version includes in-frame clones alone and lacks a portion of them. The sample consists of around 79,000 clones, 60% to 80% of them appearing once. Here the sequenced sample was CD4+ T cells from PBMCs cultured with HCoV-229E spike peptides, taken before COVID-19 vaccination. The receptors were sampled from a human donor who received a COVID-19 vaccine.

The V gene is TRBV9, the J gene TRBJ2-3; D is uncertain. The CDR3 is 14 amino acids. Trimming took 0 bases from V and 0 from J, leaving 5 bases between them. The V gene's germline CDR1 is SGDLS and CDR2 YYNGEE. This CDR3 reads CASSVGLSTDTQYF. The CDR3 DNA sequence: TGTGCCAGCAGCGTAGGGCTGAGCACAGATACGCAGTATTTT.

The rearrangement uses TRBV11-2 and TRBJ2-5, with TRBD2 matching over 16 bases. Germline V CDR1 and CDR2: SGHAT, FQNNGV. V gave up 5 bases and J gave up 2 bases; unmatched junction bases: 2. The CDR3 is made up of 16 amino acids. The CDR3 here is CASSAGLAGGQETQYF. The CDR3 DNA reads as TGTGCCAGCAGCGCGGGACTAGCGGGGGGGCAAGAGACCCAGTACTTC.

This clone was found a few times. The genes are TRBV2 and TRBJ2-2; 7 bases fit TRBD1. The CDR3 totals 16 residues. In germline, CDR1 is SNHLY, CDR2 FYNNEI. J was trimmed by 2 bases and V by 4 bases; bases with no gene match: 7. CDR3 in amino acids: CASSVRSGGNTGELFF. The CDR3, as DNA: TGTGCCAGCAGTGTTCGCTCAGGGGGAAACACCGGGGAGCTGTTTTTT.

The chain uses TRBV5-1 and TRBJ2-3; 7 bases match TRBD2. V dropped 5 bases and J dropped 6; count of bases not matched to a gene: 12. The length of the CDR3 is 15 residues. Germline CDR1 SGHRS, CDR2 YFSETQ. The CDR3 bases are TGCGCCAGCAGGACCGGGACTACCGGGCCGGATACGCAGTATTTT. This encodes CASRTGTTGPDTQYF.

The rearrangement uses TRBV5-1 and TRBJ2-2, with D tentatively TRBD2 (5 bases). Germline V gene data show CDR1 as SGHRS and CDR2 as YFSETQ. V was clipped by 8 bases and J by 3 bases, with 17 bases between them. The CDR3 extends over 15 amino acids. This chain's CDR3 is CASVGSGFDTGELFF. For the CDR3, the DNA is TGCGCCAGTGTAGGTTCGGGATTCGACACCGGGGAGCTGTTTTTT.

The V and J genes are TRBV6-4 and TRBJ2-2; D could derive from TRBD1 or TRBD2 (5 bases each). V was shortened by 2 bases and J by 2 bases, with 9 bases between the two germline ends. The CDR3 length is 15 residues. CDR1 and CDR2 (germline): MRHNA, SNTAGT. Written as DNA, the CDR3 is TGTGCCAGCAGTGACGGGACCGGAAACACCGGGGAGCTGTTTTTT. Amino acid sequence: CASSDGTGNTGELFF.

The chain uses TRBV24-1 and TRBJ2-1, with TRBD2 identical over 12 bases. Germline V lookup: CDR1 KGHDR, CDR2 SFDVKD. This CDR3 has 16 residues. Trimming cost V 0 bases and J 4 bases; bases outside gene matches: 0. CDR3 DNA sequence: TGTGCCACCAGTGATTTGACTAGCGGGGGGTACAATGAGCAGTTCTTC. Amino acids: CATSDLTSGGYNEQFF.

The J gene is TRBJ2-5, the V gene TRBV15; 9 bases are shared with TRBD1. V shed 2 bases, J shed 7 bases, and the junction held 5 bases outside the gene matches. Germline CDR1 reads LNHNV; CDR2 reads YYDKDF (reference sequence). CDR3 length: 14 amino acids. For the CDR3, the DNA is TGTGCCACCAGCAGACCCGACAGGGGGGGGACCCAGTACTTC. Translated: CATSRPDRGGTQYF.

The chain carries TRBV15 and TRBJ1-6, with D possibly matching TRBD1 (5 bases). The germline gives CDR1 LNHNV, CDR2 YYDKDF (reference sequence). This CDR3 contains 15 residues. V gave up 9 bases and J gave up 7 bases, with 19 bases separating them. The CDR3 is CATTPTGGKNSPLHF. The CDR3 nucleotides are TGTGCCACGACACCAACAGGAGGGAAGAATTCACCCCTCCACTTT.

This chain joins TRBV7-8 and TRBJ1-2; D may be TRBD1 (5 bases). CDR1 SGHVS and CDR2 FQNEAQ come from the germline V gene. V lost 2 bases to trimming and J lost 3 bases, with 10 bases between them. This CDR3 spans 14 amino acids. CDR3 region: CASSLRGRDYGYTF. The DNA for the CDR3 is TGTGCCAGCAGCTTACGGGGGAGGGACTATGGCTACACCTTC.

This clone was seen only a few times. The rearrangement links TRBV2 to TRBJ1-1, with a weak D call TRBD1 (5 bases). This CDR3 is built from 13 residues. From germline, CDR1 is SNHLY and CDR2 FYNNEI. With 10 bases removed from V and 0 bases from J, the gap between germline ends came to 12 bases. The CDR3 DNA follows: TGTGCCACCTTACAGGATATGAACACTGAAGCTTTCTTT. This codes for CATLQDMNTEAFF.

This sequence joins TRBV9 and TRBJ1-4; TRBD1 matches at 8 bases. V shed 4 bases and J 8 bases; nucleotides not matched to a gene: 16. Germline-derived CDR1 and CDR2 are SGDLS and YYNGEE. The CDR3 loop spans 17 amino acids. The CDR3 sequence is CASSLGAQDRAREKLFF. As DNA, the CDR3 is TGTGCCAGCAGCCTAGGGGCCCAGGACAGGGCTAGAGAAAAACTGTTTTTT.

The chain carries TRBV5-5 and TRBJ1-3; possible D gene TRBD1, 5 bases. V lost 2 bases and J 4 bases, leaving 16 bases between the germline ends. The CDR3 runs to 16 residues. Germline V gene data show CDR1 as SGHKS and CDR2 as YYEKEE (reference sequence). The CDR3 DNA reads TGTGCCAGCAGCTTCGTTCTAGTGGGGCTCGGAAACACCATATATTTT. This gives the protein CASSFVLVGLGNTIYF.

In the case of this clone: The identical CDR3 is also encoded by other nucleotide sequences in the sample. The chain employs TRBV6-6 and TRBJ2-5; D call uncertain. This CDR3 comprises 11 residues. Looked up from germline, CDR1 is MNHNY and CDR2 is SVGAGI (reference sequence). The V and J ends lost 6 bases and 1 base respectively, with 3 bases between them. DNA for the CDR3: TGTGCCAGCAGGAGCCAAGAGACCCAGTACTTC. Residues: CASRSQETQYF.